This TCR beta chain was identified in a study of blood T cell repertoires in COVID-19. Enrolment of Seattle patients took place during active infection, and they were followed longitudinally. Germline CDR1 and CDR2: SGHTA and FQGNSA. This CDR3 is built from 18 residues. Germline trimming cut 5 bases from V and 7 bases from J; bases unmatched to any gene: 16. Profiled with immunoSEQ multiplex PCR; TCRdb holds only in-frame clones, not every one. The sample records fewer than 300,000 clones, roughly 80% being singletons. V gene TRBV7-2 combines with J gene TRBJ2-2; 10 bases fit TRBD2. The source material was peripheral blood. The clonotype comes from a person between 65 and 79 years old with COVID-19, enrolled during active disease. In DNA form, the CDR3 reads TGTGCCAGCAGCCCCCAGCCGGTGCAGCGGGGGGGCCTCGGGGAGCTGTTTTTT. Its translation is CASSPQPVQRGGLGELFF.